This T cell receptor (beta chain) was sequenced in a study of T-cell reconstitution after alpha-beta-depleted transplantation in children. Unique molecular identifiers tagged the TCRbeta library. MiXCR, run by TCRdb on the PCR reads, gives a single entry per CDR3 protein. This sample has 210,000 or so distinct CDR3 sequences, with about a tenth found just once. This clonotype showed up just a few times. Germline CDR1 SGHAT, CDR2 FQNNGV. The CDR3 is made up of 21 amino acids. With V trimmed by 1 base and J by 0 bases, 12 bases remained unmatched. The source is a human donor who donated a stem cell graft to a child with acute lymphoblastic leukemia. This specimen was PBMCs from the stem cell graft donor, taken from the stem cell graft. This chain joins TRBV11-2 and TRBJ2-2, with 12 positions matching TRBD1. The CDR3 protein is CASSLVRPGQGASTNTGELFF. As DNA, the CDR3 is TGTGCCAGCAGCTTAGTCCGACCGGGACAGGGGGCCTCAACGAACACCGGGGAGCTGTTTTTT.